This T cell receptor (beta chain) came from a study of neurological immune-mediated disorders. This clonotype showed up many times. Its antigen remains unidentified. With 10-nucleotide random UMIs, 5'RACE was used to make the cDNA. TCRdb itself ran the 5' RACE reads through MiXCR, one entry per CDR3 protein. The sample carries under 130,000 distinct CDR3 sequences, approximately 10% recorded once. Germline loops: CDR1 SGHRS, CDR2 YFSETQ. The V gene lost 0 bases and the J gene lost 1 base, with 7 bases spanning the gap. The CDR3 sequence is 14 residues long. Documented time point: longitudinal time-point 3. Unsorted libraries were generated from 2 million PBMCs. These cells had been stored in RNAlater at -80 C. The study's findings and limits: HTLV-1-associated myelopathy displayed the greatest TCR clonal expansion, and multiple sclerosis exhibited the smallest, lower than that of healthy controls. Subjects shared no identical expanded-clone CDR3 amino acid sequences, suggesting private TCR-beta repertoires in all groups.

Source material: PBMCs. The TCR was taken from a female donor with HTLV-1-associated myelopathy (HAM/TSP). The V gene is TRBV5-1, the J gene TRBJ2-5; no clear D. CDR3 sequence (DNA): TGCGCCAGCAGCTTGGGGAGCCTCCAAGAGACCCAGTACTTC. Its protein is CASSLGSLQETQYF.